This T cell receptor (beta chain) appears in the sequencing data of a study of T cell responses to AZD1222 COVID-19 vaccine. General study findings and limits: Repertoires were collected only later (after the peak T cell response had occurred). Epitopes outside B.1.351 and B.1.1.7 mutated regions reportedly drew nearly half of spike TCRs. There were vaccine-associated CD4 TCRs across spike, dominant at 160-218 and 743-854. Clonal diversity may have been underestimated in mostly white British donors.

A note on this clone: What it recognizes is unknown.

TCRdb keeps only in-frame clones here, not all; method: immunoSEQ multiplex PCR. This sample has about 210,000 clones; approximately 94% occur once, and the top ten carry around 1.5%. Trimming took 4 bases from V and 5 from J; bases not matched to a gene: 9. The CDR3 length is 15 residues. Germline CDR1 reads MDHEN; CDR2 reads SYDVKM. The sequence came from an adult who received the MenACWY meningococcal vaccine as a control. This chain joins TRBV28 and TRBJ2-7; 9 bases line up with TRBD2. Sequencing used peripheral blood, obtained 28 days after the second dose of the MenACWY control vaccine. The CDR3 is CASSSDSGRVDEQYF. CDR3 nucleotides: TGTGCCAGCAGTTCCGATAGCGGGAGAGTCGACGAGCAGTACTTC.